Following are 20 T cell receptor beta chains from one sample sequenced in a study of blood T cell repertoires in COVID-19. The assay was immunoSEQ multiplex PCR, and TCRdb's table has in-frame clones only and misses some. Of some 160,000 clones listed, 70% to 90% were seen once; the top ten hold 6.2%. Sequencing used PBMCs or T cells enriched from blood (not recorded which). The receptors were gathered from a woman between 35 and 50 years old who had recovered from COVID-19.

The V gene is TRBV19, the J gene TRBJ1-6; D ambiguous. This CDR3 spans 12 amino acids. The germline V gene has CDR1 LNHDA and CDR2 SQIVND (reference sequence). V was pared by 5 bases and J by 13 bases, with 12 bases between. CDR3 residues: CASSSPEGPLHF. The CDR3 DNA sequence: TGTGCCAGTAGTTCCCCAGAGGGCCCCCTCCACTTT.

V and J are TRBV19 and TRBJ2-1; TRBD2 matches 8 bases. Trimming at V came to 6 bases and at J to 5 bases, leaving 6 bases not matched to a gene. Germline values: CDR1 LNHDA, CDR2 SQIVND (reference sequence). The CDR3 consists of 14 residues. CDR3: CASRGSGGNNEQFF. DNA of the CDR3: TGTGCCAGTAGAGGGTCGGGGGGGAACAATGAGCAGTTCTTC. Supplemented by reference TRBV19 and TRBJ2-1, the full variable domain reads DGGITQSPKYLFRKEGQNVTLSCEQNLNHDAMYWYRQDPGQGLRLIYYSQIVNDFQKGDIAEGYSVSREKKESFPLTVTSAQKNPTAFYLCASRGSGGNNEQFFGPGTRLTVL.

The rearrangement joins TRBV27 to TRBJ2-7; the D gene is possibly TRBD1 (5 bases). The CDR3 is made up of 13 amino acids. V was shortened by 4 bases and J by 2 bases, with 9 bases between the two germline ends. CDR1 is MNHEY, CDR2 SMNVEV, per germline (reference sequence). The CDR3 region is CASSYSDTYEQYF. CDR3 DNA sequence: TGTGCCAGCAGTTACTCGGACACCTACGAGCAGTACTTC.

In this sample, this clone turned up once. The V and J genes are TRBV27 and TRBJ1-3, with D unresolved. The CDR3 has 14 residues. The V and J ends lost 2 bases and 2 bases respectively, with 7 bases between them. Looked up from germline, CDR1 is MNHEY and CDR2 is SMNVEV (reference sequence). The CDR3 nucleotides read TGTGCCAGCAGTTTAAGCCCGCCTGGAAACACCATATATTTT. As protein: CASSLSPPGNTIYF.

This chain connects TRBV2 to TRBJ1-1; no clear D gene. V lost 6 bases to trimming and J lost 1 base, with 9 bases between them. From germline, CDR1 is SNHLY and CDR2 FYNNEI. The CDR3 has 13 amino acids. CDR3 DNA: TGTGCCAGCAGGCTGGGAGGGAACACTGAAGCTTTCTTT. Its protein product is CASRLGGNTEAFF.

This clone was seen a handful of times. The V and J genes are TRBV4-2 and TRBJ2-7, with 9 bases identical to TRBD2. V lost 1 base and J lost 2; bases outside the gene matches: 15. CDR1 is LGHNA and CDR2 is YNFKEQ in the germline V gene. The CDR3 runs 19 residues. The CDR3 coding sequence is TGTGCCAGCAGCCAAGTAGGGGCTAGCGGGACCCAGGGAGCCTACGAGCAGTACTTC. Protein: CASSQVGASGTQGAYEQYF.

This chain joins TRBV7-9 and TRBJ2-5; D is ambiguous. The CDR3 length is 12 residues. Deletions cut 4 bases from V and 0 bases from J, with 3 bases between. The germline V gene has CDR1 SEHNR and CDR2 FQNEAQ (reference sequence). The CDR3 loop is CASSSYQETQYF. DNA of the CDR3: TGTGCCAGCAGCTCGTACCAAGAGACCCAGTACTTC.

The rearrangement links TRBV6-2 or TRBV6-3 to TRBJ1-5, with D unresolved. Germline CDR1 and CDR2: MNHEY and SVGEGT. V lost 2 bases and J 1 base, leaving 6 bases between the germline ends. CDR3 size: 14 residues. The CDR3 sequence is CASSYEWSNQPQHF. CDR3 sequence (DNA): TGTGCCAGCAGTTACGAGTGGAGCAATCAGCCCCAGCATTTT.

J is TRBJ2-1 and V is TRBV5-1; TRBD1 agrees at 8 bases. CDR1 and CDR2 (germline): SGHRS, YFSETQ. V lost 3 bases and J lost 7; bases outside the gene matches: 3. This CDR3 region has 13 residues. Here the CDR3 reads CASSSDRENEQFF. For the CDR3, the DNA is TGCGCCAGCAGCTCGGACAGGGAGAATGAGCAGTTCTTC.

The gene calls are TRBV6-1 and TRBJ2-1; 7 bases match TRBD2. The ends lost 2 bases at V and 2 bases at J; junction bases unmatched: 3. Germline CDR1 MNHNS, CDR2 SASEGT. This CDR3 comprises 15 residues. CDR3 bases: TGTGCCAGCAGTGAAACCACTAGCGCCTACAATGAGCAGTTCTTC. It yields the protein CASSETTSAYNEQFF.

V usage is TRBV20-1 and J usage is TRBJ2-7; 9 bases are a match to TRBD1. Germline assignment: CDR1 DFQATT and CDR2 SNEGSKA (reference sequence). This CDR3 is 15 amino acids long. Trimming removed 6 bases from V and 4 bases from J; junction bases left unmatched: 13. CDR3 sequence reads: CSASSRDRVGYEQYF. CDR3 in DNA: TGCAGTGCCAGTAGCCGGGACAGGGTGGGATACGAGCAGTACTTC.

J is TRBJ2-4 and V is TRBV28; 8 bases align to TRBD2. The CDR3 sequence is 15 residues long. The J segment lost 7 bases and the V segment lost 1 base, leaving 6 bases of the junction unmatched. The germline gives CDR1 MDHEN, CDR2 SYDVKM. The CDR3 loop is CASSLYEQRGNIQYF. The CDR3 DNA sequence: TGTGCCAGCAGTTTATACGAACAGCGGGGGAACATTCAGTACTTC.

This clone was counted once. This chain's CDR3 is CASSQPTAFYGYTF. The CDR3 nucleotides read TGCGCCAGCAGCCAACCGACAGCATTCTATGGCTACACCTTC. The V call is TRBV4-1, the J call TRBJ1-2, with a tentative D call TRBD1 (5 bases). This CDR3 comprises 14 residues. Germline CDR1 MGHRA, CDR2 YSYEKL. Trimming stripped 2 bases from V and 4 bases from J, with 11 bases between.

The sample holds a few counts of this clone. The rearrangement links TRBV5-5 to TRBJ1-1; TRBD1 is a possible D gene (5 bases). Trimming removed 3 bases from V and 4 bases from J, with 13 bases in between. This CDR3 contains 14 residues. CDR1 and CDR2 from the germline V gene are SGHKS and YYEKEE (reference sequence). The CDR3 here is CASSSILGGTEAFF. In nucleotides, the CDR3 is TGTGCCAGCAGCTCCATATTGGGGGGCACTGAAGCTTTCTTT.

V usage is TRBV2 and J usage is TRBJ2-3, with 11 nucleotides matching TRBD2. This CDR3 spans 19 amino acids. Germline-derived CDR1 and CDR2 are SNHLY and FYNNEI. Trimming at V came to 4 bases and at J to 6 bases, leaving 18 bases not matched to a gene. CDR3 DNA: TGTGCCAGCAGTGTCAGCACGGAGACTAGCGGGGAGAAGTTTGATACGCAGTATTTT. Translation: CASSVSTETSGEKFDTQYF.

The genes are TRBV5-1 and TRBJ2-2; perhaps TRBD1 as D (7 bases). Trimming stripped 2 bases from V and 6 bases from J, with 11 bases between. The length of the CDR3 is 14 residues. Germline CDR1 reads SGHRS; CDR2 reads YFSETQ. CDR3 in amino acids: CASSFDREAGELFF. As DNA, the CDR3 is TGCGCCAGCAGCTTTGACAGGGAGGCCGGGGAGCTGTTTTTT. Full variable domain (rest looked up from reference TRBV5-1 and TRBJ2-2): KAGVTQTPRYLIKTRGQQVTLSCSPISGHRSVSWYQQTPGQGLQFLFEYFSETQRNKGNFPGRFSGRQFSNSRSEMNVSTLELGDSALYLCASSFDREAGELFFGEGSRLTVL.

The chain recombines TRBV27 with TRBJ2-7; 16 bases are shared with TRBD2. This CDR3 is 16 amino acids long. The germline V gene has CDR1 MNHEY and CDR2 SMNVEV (reference sequence). V gave up 7 bases and J gave up 6 bases; unmatched junction bases: 9. The chain's CDR3 is CASNTGTSGRGGEQYF. CDR3 sequence (DNA): TGTGCCAGCAACACCGGGACTAGCGGGAGGGGAGGCGAGCAGTACTTC.

This clone has more than one count but fewer than ten. The chain employs TRBV19 and TRBJ1-5; TRBD1 matches 7 bases. CDR3 length equals 15 residues. The V and J ends lost 7 bases and 6 bases, in that order; junction bases with no gene match: 12. CDR1 and CDR2 (germline): LNHDA, SQIVND (reference sequence). Here the CDR3 reads CASKPPGGQSQPQHF. CDR3 coding DNA: TGTGCCAGTAAACCTCCAGGGGGGCAAAGTCAGCCCCAGCATTTT. The whole variable domain, remainder taken from reference TRBV19 and TRBJ1-5, is DGGITQSPKYLFRKEGQNVTLSCEQNLNHDAMYWYRQDPGQGLRLIYYSQIVNDFQKGDIAEGYSVSREKKESFPLTVTSAQKNPTAFYLCASKPPGGQSQPQHFGDGTRLSIL.

The V and J genes are TRBV2 and TRBJ2-7; TRBD1 agrees at 9 bases. The germline CDR1 and CDR2 sequences are SNHLY and FYNNEI. This CDR3 is built from 15 residues. V shed 2 bases, J shed 2 bases, and the junction held 4 bases outside the gene matches. CDR3 DNA: TGTGCCAGCAGTGAAATCCGACAGGGGGCCTACGAGCAGTACTTC. It specifies CASSEIRQGAYEQYF. The variable domain in full, with the rest retrieved from reference TRBV2 and TRBJ2-7, is EPEVTQTPSHQVTQMGQEVILRCVPISNHLYFYWYRQILGQKVEFLVSFYNNEISEKSEIFDDQFSVERPDGSNFTLKIRSTKLEDSAMYFCASSEIRQGAYEQYFGPGTRLTVT.

The rearrangement joins TRBV5-4 to TRBJ2-1; 8 nucleotides agree with TRBD2. The CDR3 covers 16 residues. J lost 3 bases, V lost 0 bases, and 5 bases had no gene match. Germline-derived CDR1 and CDR2 are SGHNT and YYREEE (reference sequence). The CDR3: CASSLVGSGDYNEQFF. The CDR3 coding sequence is TGTGCCAGCAGCTTGGTGGGTAGCGGGGACTACAATGAGCAGTTCTTC.